The clone carrying this TCR beta chain appeared a few times. Its antigen is as yet unknown. The record originates from a study of prognosis after radiotherapy for stage I lung cancer. Study details: All non-small cell lung cancer patients were considered medically inoperable. Several patients receiving radiotherapy then developed distant metastases (median approximately seven months), with approximately 14 showing no significant progression.

Germline values: CDR1 DFQATT, CDR2 SNEGSKA (reference sequence). This CDR3 is built from 11 residues. Study results and limitations: Patients with distant metastases had lower Shannon entropy after stereotactic body radiation therapy. A difference in TRBV and TRBJ gene usage was reportedly seen between patients with and without metastases.

The genomic DNA TCR beta CDR3 region underwent two rounds of multiplex PCR. Individual primers that were specific to each TRBV and TRBJ gene served in first-round PCR. One entry per CDR3 protein, called by TCRdb with MiXCR from the multiplex PCR reads. The table has nearly 25,000 distinct CDR3 sequences, under 40% seen once. The chain employs TRBV20-1 and TRBJ2-7; TRBD2 aligns across 8 bases. The sequencing here drew on PBMCs, taken before or after stereotactic body radiation therapy (not recorded which). This sequence originates from a donor over 45 with non-small cell lung cancer. CDR3 sequence (DNA): TGCACCCCGGGGGGGGACTACGAGCAGTACTTC. It is translated as CTPGGDYEQYF.